Listed here is a single T cell receptor (beta chain). A primer in the constant region served to generate TCR beta cDNA from 500 ng of total RNA. Three-round nested multiplex PCR performed with slightly modified ARM-PCR produced the TCR beta libraries. Two initial PCR rounds of roughly 10 cycles each paired TRBV1-TRBV30 forward primers with a C-beta reverse primer. One entry per CDR3 protein, called by TCRdb with MiXCR from the multiplex PCR reads. Seen here are around 79,000 distinct CDR3 sequences, under 75% observed once, and the top ten hold approximately 26%. The V end was cut by 0 bases, the J end by 2 bases, with 9 bases between. This CDR3 is 15 amino acids long. Joint extraction of RNA and DNA used about 17-30 mg of bulk tissue that was unsorted. Cases comprised patients with primary liver carcinoma who received surgical resection. This sample is part of a study of tumor-infiltrating lymphocytes in primary liver carcinoma. Across the whole study: The neoplasms were of stage T1-T3 N0M0, with dimensions of roughly 4.2 to 10 cm across.

The V gene is TRBV12-3 or TRBV12-4, the J gene TRBJ2-3; D gene ambiguous. The sequence was collected from a middle-aged man with primary liver carcinoma and hepatitis B virus infection. The sample consisted of tumor-adjacent normal liver tissue. In nucleotides, the CDR3 is TGTGCCAGCAGTTTAGCGGGATGGAACACAGATACGCAGTATTTT. The encoded protein is CASSLAGWNTDTQYF.